These 21 T cell receptor beta chains came from one sample sequenced in a study of monozygotic twins with inflammatory bowel disease. No DNA is given; TCRdb re-called the 5' RACE reads and lists each CDR3 protein once. Recorded here are about 350,000 distinct CDR3 sequences; the top ten clones represent around 2%. Sequenced sample: blood. Source of these receptors: a human donor with ulcerative colitis or Crohn's disease, or a healthy co-twin of an affected twin (not recorded which).

The genes are TRBV11-2 and TRBJ1-1; checking the TCRdb D call of TRBD1 is not possible without DNA. CDR3 length equals 14 residues. Germline-derived CDR1 and CDR2 are SGHAT and FQNNGV. CDR3 region: CASSFQDRDEEAFF. Supplemented by reference TRBV11-2 and TRBJ1-1, the full variable domain reads EAGVAQSPRYKIIEKRQSVAFWCNPISGHATLYWYQQILGQGPKLLIQFQNNGVVDDSQLPKDRFSAERLKGVDSTLKIQPAKLEDSAVYLCASSFQDRDEEAFFGQGTRLTVV.

The chain is built from TRBV4-1 and TRBJ1-2; TCRdb's D gene call, TRBD1, goes unchecked for lack of DNA. CDR1 is MGHRA, CDR2 YSYEKL, per germline. This CDR3 spans 13 amino acids. This CDR3 is CASSFQGMDGYTF.

The V and J genes are TRBV5-1 and TRBJ1-5; no DNA is available, so the TRBD1 call from TCRdb remains unchecked. The CDR3 is 16 amino acids. CDR1 and CDR2 from the germline V gene are SGHRS and YFSETQ. CDR3 sequence: CASSLELTGGNQPQHF.

The chain carries TRBV20-1 and TRBJ2-1; TCRdb's D gene call, TRBD2, goes unchecked for lack of DNA. Germline V gives CDR1 DFQATT, CDR2 SNEGSKA (reference sequence). The CDR3 sequence is 19 residues long. CDR3 amino acids: CSARTRTSGDRSSYNEQFF.

The chain is built from TRBV29-1 and TRBJ2-5; TCRdb's D gene call, TRBD1, goes unchecked for lack of DNA. CDR3 length equals 14 residues. Germline lookup yields CDR1 SQVTM and CDR2 ANQGSEA. The CDR3: CSVAGTYRGETQYF.

The V gene is TRBV9, the J gene TRBJ2-1; TCRdb calls TRBD2, which cannot be checked without DNA. The CDR3 is 14 residues long. The germline V gene has CDR1 SGDLS and CDR2 YYNGEE. CDR3 region: CASSVVGAADEQFF. The complete variable domain, with remaining parts taken from reference TRBV9 and TRBJ2-1, reads DSGVTQTPKHLITATGQRVTLRCSPRSGDLSVYWYQQSLDQGLQFLIQYYNGEERAKGNILERFSAQQFPDLHSELNLSSLELGDSALYFCASSVVGAADEQFFGPGTRLTVL.

The rearrangement links TRBV7-6 to TRBJ2-3; checking the TCRdb D call of TRBD2 is not possible without DNA. The germline gives CDR1 SGHVS, CDR2 FNYEAQ. The CDR3 has 16 residues. CDR3 region: CASSSLAGARTDTQYF.

The chain employs TRBV14 and TRBJ1-1. Germline-derived CDR1 and CDR2 are SGHDN and FVKESK. This CDR3 contains 14 residues. The CDR3 loop is CASSHLEENTEAFF.

Here the CDR3 reads CASGTGTENTGELFF. The chain joins TRBV5-4 to TRBJ2-2; with no DNA, the TCRdb D assignment of TRBD1 cannot be verified. Germline V gives CDR1 SGHNT, CDR2 YYREEE (reference sequence). This CDR3 spans 15 amino acids.

V gene TRBV5-1 combines with J gene TRBJ2-7; TCRdb's D gene call, TRBD2, goes unchecked for lack of DNA. The CDR3 is 15 residues long. In germline, CDR1 is SGHRS, CDR2 YFSETQ. The CDR3 loop is CASSLDTSGATGQYF. Full variable domain (outside the CDR3, taken from reference TRBV5-1 and TRBJ2-7): KAGVTQTPRYLIKTRGQQVTLSCSPISGHRSVSWYQQTPGQGLQFLFEYFSETQRNKGNFPGRFSGRQFSNSRSEMNVSTLELGDSALYLCASSLDTSGATGQYFGPGTRLTVT.

The chain links TRBV6-1 to TRBJ1-6. There are 11 residues in the CDR3. Per germline, CDR1 MNHNS and CDR2 SASEGT. This CDR3 reads CASSEGRALHF.

CDR3 sequence reads: CASSLGGQGRDQPQHF. The chain links TRBV5-1 to TRBJ1-5; absent DNA, TCRdb's TRBD1 call cannot be checked. Germline lookup yields CDR1 SGHRS and CDR2 YFSETQ. The CDR3 loop spans 16 amino acids.

The chain has TRBV4-3 and TRBJ2-7; TCRdb's D gene call, TRBD2, goes unchecked for lack of DNA. This CDR3 spans 16 amino acids. Germline CDR1 and CDR2: LGHNA and YSLEER. The CDR3 loop is CASSQDPGGGTSEQYF.

The chain combines TRBV19 with TRBJ1-2; the TRBD1 assignment by TCRdb is unverifiable without DNA. The CDR3 is 13 residues long. The germline V gene has CDR1 LNHDA and CDR2 SQIVND (reference sequence). This CDR3 reads CASSTKGTYGYTF.

The chain carries TRBV11-2 and TRBJ1-1; the D gene TCRdb calls, TRBD1, cannot be checked with no DNA. From germline, CDR1 is SGHAT and CDR2 FQNNGV. The CDR3 spans 14 residues. The CDR3 is CASSSSGLGTEAFF.

The chain couples TRBV2 to TRBJ2-7; TCRdb's D call of TRBD1 is untestable without DNA. The germline V gene has CDR1 SNHLY and CDR2 FYNNEI. This CDR3 contains 14 residues. The CDR3 reads CASRYRDTSYEQYF.

The rearrangement joins TRBV5-1 to TRBJ1-1. The CDR3 has 11 amino acids. Looked up from germline, CDR1 is SGHRS and CDR2 is YFSETQ. The CDR3: CASSLGGEAFF. Supplemented by reference TRBV5-1 and TRBJ1-1, the full variable domain reads KAGVTQTPRYLIKTRGQQVTLSCSPISGHRSVSWYQQTPGQGLQFLFEYFSETQRNKGNFPGRFSGRQFSNSRSEMNVSTLELGDSALYLCASSLGGEAFFGQGTRLTVV.

The V call is TRBV10-2, the J call TRBJ2-7; there is no DNA to check the TCRdb D call of TRBD1. CDR1 WSHSY and CDR2 SAAADI come from the germline V gene. The CDR3 runs to 18 residues. CDR3 region: CASSEVTGGDPIHYEQYF.

The chain joins TRBV12-3 or TRBV12-4 to TRBJ1-4; with no DNA, the TCRdb D assignment of TRBD1 cannot be verified. The length of the CDR3 is 16 residues. CDR3 protein: CASSLKIQQAYEKLFF.

V and J are TRBV12-3 or TRBV12-4 and TRBJ1-2; TCRdb picks TRBD1, but there is no DNA to check that call. The CDR3 is 14 residues long. CDR3 region: CASSFSRWTDGYTF.

The chain carries TRBV20-1 and TRBJ1-5. Germline V CDR1 and CDR2: DFQATT, SNEGSKA (reference sequence). There are 16 residues in the CDR3. The CDR3: CSAPEVRAGPNQPQHF.